Below are 21 T cell receptor beta chains sequenced from a single sample in a study of immune characterization of retroperitoneal liposarcoma. MiXCR, run by TCRdb on the PCR reads, gives a single entry per CDR3 protein. The sample gives 7,500 to 8,500 distinct CDR3 sequences, about two fifths of which show up once; more than 13% is in the top ten. The sequencing input was tumor tissue. These receptors all come from a male donor with retroperitoneal liposarcoma.

This clonotype is categorized as medium-sized (0.01 to 0.1%). The chain joins TRBV25-1 to TRBJ2-1; D is uncertain. V was trimmed by 2 bases and J by 9 bases, leaving 8 bases between them. CDR3 length: 12 residues. The germline gives CDR1 MGHDK, CDR2 SYGVNS. The CDR3 reads CASSEGRLEQFF. The CDR3 region has the DNA TGTGCCAGCAGTGAAGGTCGGCTTGAGCAGTTCTTC.

The sample holds a few counts of this clonotype. This chain uses TRBV6-6 with TRBJ1-4, with 10 bases aligning to TRBD1. CDR3 length: 17 amino acids. V dropped 2 bases and J dropped 4; count of bases not matched to a gene: 7. Looked up from germline, CDR1 is MNHNY and CDR2 is SVGAGI (reference sequence). The CDR3 nucleotides are TGTGCCAGCAGTTACAGGGCCGGGACAGGGGTTAATGAAAAACTGTTTTTT. It encodes CASSYRAGTGVNEKLFF.

This clonotype was detected only once. CDR3 DNA: TGTGCCAGCAGTTACTCCGGGCAGTACTCTGGGGCCAACGTCCTGACTTTC. This gives the protein CASSYSGQYSGANVLTF. This rearrangement joins TRBV6-6 to TRBJ2-6; D is unresolved. This CDR3 is 17 amino acids long. In germline, CDR1 is MNHNY, CDR2 SVGAGI (reference sequence). Trimming took off 0 bases at V and 0 bases at J, with 9 bases between the two ends.

The CDR3 spells CASSQDPGGSYGYTF. As DNA, the CDR3 is TGCGCCAGCAGCCAAGATCCCGGAGGATCGTATGGCTACACCTTC. The gene calls are TRBV4-1 and TRBJ1-2; D is unresolved. CDR3 size: 15 residues. Germline-derived CDR1 and CDR2 are MGHRA and YSYEKL. V was shortened by 0 bases and J by 5 bases, with 13 bases between the two germline ends.

A few counts support this clonotype. J is TRBJ2-5 and V is TRBV6-8; TRBD1 might be the D (6 bases). The DNA end favors TRBJ2-7, so the J call may be wrong. Per germline, CDR1 MNHGY and CDR2 SAAAGT. The CDR3 runs 14 residues. The CDR3 bases are TGTGCCAGCAGAGAGACTACAGGGTGGTACGAGCAGTACTTC. Protein sequence: CASRETTGWYEQYF.

By share of the sample, this clonotype is medium-sized (0.01 to 0.1%). The V gene is TRBV25-1, the J gene TRBJ2-1, with 8 bases matching TRBD1. The CDR3 consists of 17 residues. The germline gives CDR1 MGHDK, CDR2 SYGVNS. After removal of 2 bases from V and 4 bases from J, the junction contained 10 bases not matched to a gene. CDR3 sequence reads: CASSEDRGQGRYNEQFF. Written as DNA, the CDR3 is TGTGCCAGCAGTGAAGACCGTGGACAGGGACGGTACAATGAGCAGTTCTTC.

The chain uses TRBV6-2 or TRBV6-3 and TRBJ2-7, with TRBD2 matching over 8 bases. CDR3 length: 14 amino acids. V dropped 11 bases and J dropped 4; count of bases not matched to a gene: 13. Germline V gives CDR1 MNHEY, CDR2 SVGEGT. The CDR3 here is CAVSGGYSLYEQYF. In DNA, the CDR3 is TGTGCCGTCAGCGGGGGCTATTCCCTTTACGAGCAGTACTTC.

The rearrangement joins TRBV20-1 to TRBJ2-3; D remains unclear. V gave up 0 bases and J gave up 1 base, with 8 bases separating them. CDR1 and CDR2 from the germline V gene are DFQATT and SNEGSKA (reference sequence). This CDR3 spans 14 amino acids. CDR3 sequence: CSARDPRGTDTQYF. The CDR3 DNA is TGCAGTGCTAGAGATCCCCGGGGCACAGATACGCAGTATTTT.

The chain employs TRBV12-3 or TRBV12-4 and TRBJ2-3; D is unresolved. With 4 bases removed from V and 3 bases from J, the gap between germline ends came to 14 bases. The CDR3 has 15 residues. The DNA of the CDR3 is TGTGCCAGCAGTTCAGAAGGGATTGCAACAGATACGCAGTATTTT. Translation: CASSSEGIATDTQYF.

The chain employs TRBV7-2 and TRBJ1-4, with a possible D match to TRBD1 (6 bases). Germline CDR1 is SGHTA and CDR2 is FQGNSA. The CDR3 loop spans 16 amino acids. Trimming pared 5 bases from V and 1 base from J, leaving 14 bases between. The CDR3 coding sequence is TGTGCCAGCAGCCCCAACCTCAGGGGAACTAATGAAAAACTGTTTTTT. This translates into CASSPNLRGTNEKLFF.

There are a few counts of this clonotype. This chain uses TRBV10-3 with TRBJ2-3; the D gene is possibly TRBD1 (5 bases). Trimming left V 2 bases short and J 6 bases short, with 18 bases between. The CDR3 has 16 residues. Germline V lookup: CDR1 ENHRY, CDR2 SYGVKD. The CDR3 loop is CAISENVGIGADTQYF. The CDR3, as DNA: TGTGCCATCAGTGAGAACGTGGGCATTGGGGCGGATACGCAGTATTTT.

By proportion, this clonotype is medium-sized. This rearrangement joins TRBV7-6 to TRBJ2-1; 9 nucleotides align to TRBD1. CDR3 length: 14 residues. V dropped 2 bases and J dropped 10; count of bases not matched to a gene: 6. Germline CDR1 and CDR2: SGHVS and FNYEAQ. The CDR3 here is CASSLRDRVGEQFF. CDR3 DNA: TGTGCCAGCAGCTTAAGGGACAGGGTTGGCGAGCAGTTCTTC.

This clonotype is medium-sized by share. This chain links TRBV6-6 with TRBJ2-3; a possible D gene is TRBD1 (5 bases). This CDR3 spans 16 amino acids. Germline CDR1 MNHNY, CDR2 SVGAGI (reference sequence). V was shortened by 2 bases and J by 2 bases, with 14 bases between the two germline ends. CDR3 amino acids: CASSYDSVGATDTQYF. CDR3 nucleotides: TGTGCCAGCAGTTACGACTCGGTTGGGGCCACAGATACGCAGTATTTT.

This clonotype has a handful of counts. The chain is built from TRBV6-1 and TRBJ1-2; D not certain. The CDR3 spans 11 residues. The germline V gene has CDR1 MNHNS and CDR2 SASEGT. V was cut by 7 bases and J by 4 bases, with 7 bases left in between. Here the CDR3 DNA reads TGTGCCAGCAACCCCCTCTATGGCTACACCTTC. Translated, it gives CASNPLYGYTF.

This clonotype has just a few counts. The gene calls are TRBV6-1 and TRBJ2-1; 7 nucleotides match TRBD2. V gave up 1 base and J gave up 10 bases; unmatched junction bases: 7. Germline loops: CDR1 MNHNS, CDR2 SASEGT. The CDR3 has 14 amino acids. The CDR3 DNA sequence: TGTGCCAGCAGTGAAGTGGGGGGGGTCTACGAGCAGTTCTTC. Translation gives CASSEVGGVYEQFF.

By sample fraction, this clonotype is medium-sized. The chain carries TRBV7-2 and TRBJ2-1; a possible D gene is TRBD1 (6 bases). This CDR3 is built from 14 residues. Between the trimmed V and J ends, which lost 3 bases and 5 bases, there was a span of 11 bases. The germline V gene has CDR1 SGHTA and CDR2 FQGNSA. For the CDR3, the DNA is TGTGCCAGCAGCTTTACACAGGGAAACAATGAGCAGTTCTTC. It codes for CASSFTQGNNEQFF.

The rearrangement uses TRBV6-1 and TRBJ2-5; D is tentatively TRBD1 or TRBD2 (5 bases each). With 5 bases removed from V and 3 bases from J, the gap between germline ends came to 10 bases. This CDR3 contains 13 residues. Germline V gene data show CDR1 as MNHNS and CDR2 as SASEGT. CDR3 in DNA: TGTGCCAGCAGTCCATGGGACGAAGAGACCCAGTACTTC. The encoded protein is CASSPWDEETQYF.

V and J are TRBV12-3 or TRBV12-4 and TRBJ2-1; D not certain. The end of the DNA fits TRBJ2-7 better, so the J call may be wrong. This CDR3 spans 13 amino acids. The CDR3 coding sequence is TGTGCCAGCAGTTTTCTTAGGAGCAATGAGCAGTACTTC. It yields the protein CASSFLRSNEQYF.

Comment on this clonotype: A read error is possible here, since a much larger clone lies one base away. The rearrangement joins TRBV6-9 to TRBJ2-1; 9 nucleotides align to TRBD2. The CDR3 is 15 amino acids. Germline values: CDR1 MNHGY, CDR2 SVAAGI. Trimming at V came to 4 bases and at J to 13 bases, leaving 14 bases not matched to a gene. CDR3 loop: CASSSLAGNQETQFF. CDR3 bases: TGTGCCAGCAGTTCGCTAGCGGGGAACCAAGAGACCCAGTTCTTC.

V is TRBV6-2 or TRBV6-3 and J is TRBJ2-1, with TRBD1 matching 8 bases. Germline V gene lookup returns CDR1 MNHEY and CDR2 SVGEGT. This CDR3 contains 14 residues. V was pared by 6 bases and J by 13 bases, with 14 bases of the junction left unmatched. For the CDR3, the DNA is TGTGCCAGCAGCCCGACAGGGGTGGTAGAGACCCAGTTCTTC. It encodes CASSPTGVVETQFF.

This clonotype occurred once. This chain uses TRBV10-1 with TRBJ2-3; D could derive from TRBD1 or TRBD2 (5 bases each). In germline, CDR1 is WNHNN, CDR2 SYGVQD (reference sequence). This CDR3 comprises 17 residues. Trimming removed 0 bases at V and 2 bases at J, with 15 bases between. CDR3 DNA sequence: TGCGCCAGCAGTGAGTCGAGGGGACCGCGAGTCACAGATACGCAGTATTTT. Residues: CASSESRGPRVTDTQYF.